This TCR beta chain was identified during a study of cytomegalovirus exposure and HLA in healthy donors (dated by TCRdb to about 2017). Regarding the study in general: In an earlier analysis of around 540 of the donors, roughly 300 Gb of sequence data and some 120 million unique TCR beta sequences from 150 million to 200 million T cells were reported. Alongside the repertoire data, information on donor age, sex, ethnicity and CMV serostatus was compiled. On average, around 200,000 unique TCR beta nucleotide sequences were sequenced per donor among 398 genotyped donors of the cohort, with about 17% of those sequences being non-productive. The study profiled the T cell repertoires of 666 subjects by immunosequencing and related them to cytomegalovirus serostatus. An earlier analysis of more than 450 of the donors used high-throughput TCR beta sequencing to judge whether each TCR beta V gene segment behaved as functional or pseudogenic. Around 320 gigabases of sequencing data and some 85 million unique TCR sequences were included in an early release covering 550 to 800 HLA-typed donors. A later analysis re-examined previously published TCR beta repertoires from 600 to 700 donors and added high-resolution HLA genotyping to investigate patterns of TCR occurrence. Roughly five DR-DQ haplotypes were handled as single units for association and clustering because linkage in the cohort was strong. High-throughput TCR immunosequencing, statistical association of individual TCRs with disease status, and machine learning were combined to predict cytomegalovirus infection status. In the later analysis, no new phenotypic data were used to find candidate immune exposures; instead, reliance was placed on TCR beta sequences and their occurrence across donors. Typing coverage varied by locus: 629-630 donors for A, B, C, DRB1 and DQB1; around 560 for DQA1; more than 600 for DPA1; around 450 for DPB1. Of the 398 genotyped donors, about 84% fell in the genetic ancestry cluster associated with self-reported Caucasian donors. Both class I and class II loci were covered by HLA typing, at four-digit resolution. The study aimed to test whether cataloging public T cell receptors could reveal signatures of past pathogen exposure. Every repertoire in the discovery cohort had been generated on one and the same sequencing platform. A later genetic analysis used genome-wide SNP genotypes for about three fifths of the 666 donors, treating that subset as a discovery cohort. In addition to the first cohort of 666 subjects, a separate validation cohort of about 120 different subjects was used.

The paper's findings and limits, for the study overall: Cytomegalovirus status was reported to be diagnosed by the classifier with high specificity and sensitivity in both the original and validation cohorts. A later analysis found that TCR association rates varied across HLA loci, with DRB1 alleles showing the most associated TCRs and HLA-C alleles the fewest. Several of the top co-occurrence clusters appeared to be linked to parvovirus B19, influenza, CMV and Epstein-Barr virus, according to a later analysis. In a later genetic analysis, fewer N-insertions in productive TCRs were reported among donors in an Asian-associated ancestry cluster than the roughly 700-donor mean. Because counts were too low, more than 15 rarely observed V segments, including chromosome 9 orphons, were excluded from the earlier analysis of 587 of the donors. Most TCR sequences were observed very rarely across donors, whereas some public TCRs were present in many individuals. For the cohort, immune exposure information was limited to CMV serostatus. In vitro tests confirmed that three of the cytomegalovirus-associated TCR beta chains recognize cytomegalovirus antigens. In the study, some 160 TCR beta chains were listed as associated with cytomegalovirus. Some IMGT-functional V segments, including TRBV6-2 and TRBV6-3, could not be told apart with the 87-base-pair reads, so those segments were excluded. Correlated functional status among segregating V segments might be attributable to linkage disequilibrium, but an unknown experimental factor could not be ruled out. The authors suggested that the approach could potentially be generalized to other disease states and immunological phenotypes. When HLA alleles, especially DR and DQ, strongly co-occurred, TCR associations were difficult to assign to individual alleles. According to a later analysis, most CMV-associated TCR beta chains appeared to be HLA-restricted, and the HLA associations seemed to be driven largely by CMV exposure. A later analysis found that HLA-associated TCR beta chains were more clonally expanded and had lower generation probabilities than equally common non-associated chains. Sequencing depth was assumed to be roughly uniform across donors in the presence/absence analyses, though that assumption may not hold. In an earlier analysis of some 500 of the donors, most TCR beta V segments appeared in productive rearrangements about 90% or about 30% of the time, broadly matching IMGT annotations. The sequencing pipeline was judged likely to have produced a cluster of highly shared sequence variants as a technical artifact. An association between a missense DCLRE1C variant and V-gene and J-gene trimming of TCR beta chains was found in a later genetic analysis and replicated in an independent cohort. Because HLA typing was unavailable for some donors at each locus, only the typed subset was used in association tests. A further reported finding was that TCR beta sequences accurately predicted the HLA-A and HLA-B alleles for most subjects in the first cohort. At a false discovery rate of 0.05, a later analysis linked under 20,000 TCR beta sequences to specific HLA alleles. The cohort was sequenced for TCR beta chains only, and without alpha or paired-chain data the features that could be detected were limited.

CDR1 SGHRS and CDR2 YFSETQ are derived from the germline V gene. The V and J ends are trimmed by 0 bases and 9 bases, leaving 7 bases between them. Reading from cysteine to phenylalanine, the CDR3 counts 12 amino acids. Just CDR3 DNA is preserved here, 36 bases in frame from base 1. The cohort consisted of 670 or so healthy bone marrow donors. At the time of sampling, all cohort members were nominally healthy, though unrecorded immune exposures were likely present. The donor was CMV seropositive and belonged to the group of 250 to 300 seropositive cohort members. A peripheral blood sample was provided by each donor, and peripheral blood mononuclear cells were used for TCR beta sequencing. Genomic DNA extraction from the blood cell samples was performed with the Qiagen DNeasy Blood Extraction Kit. This clone occurred once. Its antigen specificity is not known. No much larger clonotype is one base removed from it; base qualities were not supplied.

The library relied on the immunoSEQ multiplex PCR assay. For the multiplex PCR, a mixture combining 60 forward primers for TCR Vbeta segments and 13 reverse primers for TCR Jbeta segments was used. Amplification of the CDR3 region of rearranged TCR beta genes was performed with a multiplex PCR assay on genomic DNA. The Illumina HiSeq System was used to sequence the amplified TCR beta libraries as 87-base-pair reads. The study's own analysis went as follows. Across the 700 or so repertoires, a later analysis counted approximately 83 million unique TCR beta chains, approximately 12 million of which were shared by at least two donors. Raw reads were error-corrected and collapsed into unique sequences by a nearest-neighbor algorithm in which closely related sequences were merged to remove PCR and sequencing errors. Alignment of CDR3 sequences to IMGT reference sequences was used to assign V, D and J gene segments. For a sequence to be retained, at least a six-nucleotide match to both a V gene segment and a J gene segment was required. A rearrangement counted as productive if the CDR3 had no stop codons and remained in frame with V and J, and every other rearrangement counted as non-productive. CDR3 was defined by IMGT convention, running from the second conserved V-encoded cysteine to the conserved J-encoded phenylalanine. Sequences without an unambiguous match to a single V gene segment were excluded from the earlier analysis of about 640 of the donors. In an earlier analysis of some 590 of the donors, a V segment was called functional when productive rearrangements were above 56.7%, and segregating when the standard deviation between donors exceeded 5%. A statistical classification framework was built to diagnose cytomegalovirus status from the catalog of TCR beta chain sequences. A later analysis assigned V and J genes by comparing TCR nucleotide sequences with IMGT/GENE-DB human TR gene sequences. A later analysis assigned CDR3 sequences and most-parsimonious VDJ recombination scenarios with the TCRdist pipeline. In a later analysis, each TCR beta chain was defined by its CDR3 amino acid sequence together with its V-gene family, and reads without a unique V-gene family were excluded. As a way to deal with suspected cross-contamination and a sequencing artifact, a later analysis dropped 450 to 600 nucleotide sequences that were highly shared and had low generation probability. For each public chain, a later analysis derived a clonal expansion index from normalized ranks of inferred template counts within each repertoire. A later analysis computed generation probabilities with a VDJ recombination model fitted to out-of-frame rearrangements, and checked the results against IGoR. In a later analysis, TCR-TCR, TCR-HLA and TCR-CMV co-occurrence was scored with hypergeometric tests, and a repertoire-size bias correction was applied to TCR pairs. A later analysis estimated false discovery rates by permuting HLA or CMV assignments 20 times. In a later analysis, co-occurring TCRs were grouped with DBSCAN, and TCRdist sequence similarity was added when clustering was performed within HLA-allele-positive subsets. Repertoires with fewer than 30,000 or more than 120,000 public chains, plus five repertoires with anomalous nucleotide sharing, were excluded from co-occurrence clustering. The table was pulled from immuneACCESS by TCRdb, which kept in-frame rearrangements only. Such tables lose some clones; where checked, under half of the loss comes from unresolved V genes, and the rest has no known cause. The V and J calls and clone size come from that table; D and trimming were worked out from the DNA. In this sample the table shows over 110,000 clones, approximately 80% of which occur a single time. 5% to 8% of the sample rests with the top ten.

The rearranged chain carries TRBV5-1 and TRBJ2-1; TRBD2 could be the D gene, as 5 bases match. This clonotype was sampled from a woman between 40 and 50 years old in good health and CMV-seropositive. Sequenced: PBMCs. CDR3 protein: CASSLVEGEQFF. The DNA reads as follows: TGCGCCAGCAGCTTGGTTGAGGGTGAGCAGTTCTTC.